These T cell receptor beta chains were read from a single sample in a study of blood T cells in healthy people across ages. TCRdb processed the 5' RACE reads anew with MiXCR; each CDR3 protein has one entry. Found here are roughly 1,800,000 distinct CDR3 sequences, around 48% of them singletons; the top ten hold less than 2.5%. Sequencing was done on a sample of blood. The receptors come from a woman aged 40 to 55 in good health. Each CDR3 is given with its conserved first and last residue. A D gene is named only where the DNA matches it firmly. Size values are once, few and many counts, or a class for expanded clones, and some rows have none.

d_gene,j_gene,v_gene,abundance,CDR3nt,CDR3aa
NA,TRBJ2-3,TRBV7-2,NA,TGTGCCAGCACCTTGGGACTTGGCAGGGATACGCAGTATTTT,CASTLGLGRDTQYF
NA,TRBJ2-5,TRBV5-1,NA,TGCGCCAGCAGCTCGGGGTTACAAGGGCAAGAGACCCAGTACTTC,CASSSGLQGQETQYF
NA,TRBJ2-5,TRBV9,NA,TGTGCCAGCAGCGTGGAAGCAGGGTGGAAAGGGACCCAGTACTTC,CASSVEAGWKGTQYF
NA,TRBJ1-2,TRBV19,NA,TGTGCCAGTAGCATCAGGACGGTCTATGGCTACACCTTC,CASSIRTVYGYTF
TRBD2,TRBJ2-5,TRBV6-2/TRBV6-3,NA,TGTGCCAGCAGGAAGTTCGGGACTAGGGGGGGAGAGACCCAGTACTTC,CASRKFGTRGGETQYF
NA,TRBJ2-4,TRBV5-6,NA,TGTGCCAGCAGCTTTGGGCACCTACTAGCCAAAAACATTCAGTACTTC,CASSFGHLLAKNIQYF
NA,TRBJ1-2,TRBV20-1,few,TGCAGTGCTGCGGCCTTATTGCGAAAAAATGGCTACACCTTC,CSAAALLRKNGYTF
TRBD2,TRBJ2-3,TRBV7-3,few,TGTGCCAGCAGCCCCCGGACTAGCGGGCGTGCTAGCACAGATACGCAGTATTTT,CASSPRTSGRASTDTQYF
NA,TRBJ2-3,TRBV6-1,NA,TGTGCCAGCAGTTCGACCGTTACAGGGCCAGATACGCAGTATTTT,CASSSTVTGPDTQYF
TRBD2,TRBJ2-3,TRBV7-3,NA,TGTGCCAGCAGCTCAATGGGACTAGCAGGAGATACGCAGTATTTT,CASSSMGLAGDTQYF
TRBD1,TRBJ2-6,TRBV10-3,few,TGTGCCATCAAAGGCCAACCGGGACAGGCGAGCTCTGGGGCCAACGTCCTGACTTTC,CAIKGQPGQASSGANVLTF
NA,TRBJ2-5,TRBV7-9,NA,TGTGCCAGCAGCTGGGACACTCCAGGGCAGTACTTC,CASSWDTPGQYF
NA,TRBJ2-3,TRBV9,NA,TGTGCCAGCAGCGTAGACCTATTTGCAGATACGCAGTATTTT,CASSVDLFADTQYF
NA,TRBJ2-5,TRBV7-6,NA,TGTGCCAGCAGCTTAGTGGTATATGGAGTTCAAGAGACCCAGTACTTC,CASSLVVYGVQETQYF
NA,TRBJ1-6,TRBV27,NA,TGTGCCAGCAGTTTCTCAGGGAATAATTCACCCCTCCACTTT,CASSFSGNNSPLHF
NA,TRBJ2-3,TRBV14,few,TGTGCCAGCAGCCAAGATGGGGCAGCCACAGATACGCAGTATTTT,CASSQDGAATDTQYF
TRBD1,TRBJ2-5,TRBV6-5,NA,TGTGCCAGCAGGCCGGACAGGTACCGAGGAGAGACCCAGTACTTC,CASRPDRYRGETQYF
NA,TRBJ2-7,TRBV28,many,TGTGCCAGCAGTTTCCTGCGGGGTACCTACGAGCAGTACTTC,CASSFLRGTYEQYF
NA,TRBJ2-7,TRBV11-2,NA,TGTGCCAGCAGCTTAGTAGGGGGATCCCTATACGAGCAGTACTTC,CASSLVGGSLYEQYF
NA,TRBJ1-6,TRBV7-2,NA,TGTGCCAGCAGCCTTACGGGACGGGGATCACCCCTCCACTTT,CASSLTGRGSPLHF
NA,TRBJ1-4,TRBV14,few,TGTGCCAGCAGCCAAGATAAGGATCTGGGGAAACTGTTTTTT,CASSQDKDLGKLFF
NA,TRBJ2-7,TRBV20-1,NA,TGCAGTGCTAGATCCCTTACTTTGAGCTCCTACGAGCAGTACTTC,CSARSLTLSSYEQYF
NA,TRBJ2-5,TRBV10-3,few,TGTGCCATCAGTGATCAGGGTGAATGGGTTTCTGGGCAGTACTTC,CAISDQGEWVSGQYF
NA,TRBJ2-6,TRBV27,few,TGTGCCAGCAGTCATAGTAACAAAAATTCTCTGTCTGGGGCCAACGTCCTGACTTTC,CASSHSNKNSLSGANVLTF
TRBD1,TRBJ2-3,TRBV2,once,TGTGCCAGCAGTCCCCCCGACAGGGGGAACACAGATACGCAGTATTTT,CASSPPDRGNTDTQYF
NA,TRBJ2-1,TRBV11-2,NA,TGTGCCAGCAGCGCCAGCGGCGTTCAGGGCGATGAGCAGTTCTTC,CASSASGVQGDEQFF
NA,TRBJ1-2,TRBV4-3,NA,TGCGCCAGCAGCCCCCGCGGAGATTCTTATGGCTACACCTTC,CASSPRGDSYGYTF
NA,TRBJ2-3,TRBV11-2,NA,TGTGCCAGCAGCTCTGCGACTAGTAAGATCCCAGATACGCAGTATTTT,CASSSATSKIPDTQYF
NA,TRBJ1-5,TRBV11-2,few,TGTGCCAGCAGCTTAGATTTACAAGTCAATCAGCCCCAGCATTTT,CASSLDLQVNQPQHF
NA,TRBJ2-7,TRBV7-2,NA,TGTGCCAGCAGCCCACCGACAGCCTACTCCTACAATGAGCAGTACTTC,CASSPPTAYSYNEQYF
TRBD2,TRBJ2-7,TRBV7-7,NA,TGTGCTAGCAGCTCCTCGACTAGCCTTGGCGAGCAGTACTTC,CASSSSTSLGEQYF
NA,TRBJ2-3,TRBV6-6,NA,TGTGCCAGCATGTACCGTGCAGGACTCACAGATACGCAGTATTTT,CASMYRAGLTDTQYF
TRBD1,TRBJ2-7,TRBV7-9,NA,TGTGCCCGGGAGGACAGGGGGCACTACGAGCAGTACTTC,CAREDRGHYEQYF
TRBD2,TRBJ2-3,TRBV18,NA,TGTGCCAGCTCACCACCCCGGAAGCGGGGGAGCACAGATACGCAGTATTTT,CASSPPRKRGSTDTQYF
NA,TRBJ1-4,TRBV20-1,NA,TGCAGTGTTAGAGATCCCCTTAGGGGCGGTGGGGGAAAACTGTTTTTT,CSVRDPLRGGGGKLFF
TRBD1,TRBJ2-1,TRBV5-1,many,TGCGCCAGCAGCCAACAGGGGTATGAGCAGTTCTTC,CASSQQGYEQFF
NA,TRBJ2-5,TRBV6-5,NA,TGTGCCAGCAGTAACGCTCAGGGCGGCCAGTACTTC,CASSNAQGGQYF
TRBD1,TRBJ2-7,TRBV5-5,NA,TGTGCCAGCATGGGACAGGGAGGTGCTAACGAGCAGTACTTC,CASMGQGGANEQYF